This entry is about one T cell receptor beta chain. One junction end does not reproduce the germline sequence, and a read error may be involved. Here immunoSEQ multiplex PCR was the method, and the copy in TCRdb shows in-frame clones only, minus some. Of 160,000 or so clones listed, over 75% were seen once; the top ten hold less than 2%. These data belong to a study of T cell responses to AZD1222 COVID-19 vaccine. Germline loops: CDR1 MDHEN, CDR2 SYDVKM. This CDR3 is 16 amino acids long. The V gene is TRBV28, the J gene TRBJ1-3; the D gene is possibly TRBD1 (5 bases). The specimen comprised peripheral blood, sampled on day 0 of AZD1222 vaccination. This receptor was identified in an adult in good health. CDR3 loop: CANSDIGTVSGNTIYF. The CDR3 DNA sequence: TGTGCCAACAGTGATATCGGGACGGTCTCTGGAAACACCATATATTTT.